This is a list of T cell receptor beta chains from one sample in a study of T cells expressing NK-cell markers. TCRdb re-called the 5' RACE reads and shows each CDR3 protein once, DNA omitted. This table holds about 370,000 distinct CDR3 sequences. The sample comprised blood T cells: a sorted CD56 or NKG2C T cell subset, CD4+ or CD8+ T cells, or bulk PBMC T cells (not recorded which). The receptors stem from a woman aged 50 to 65 in good health. Each CDR3 is given with its conserved first and last residue.

TRBV6-5	TRBJ2-7	CASRIGTGAYEQYF
TRBV18	TRBJ2-5	CASSRLGQSQETQYF
TRBV7-2	TRBJ2-1	CASTPPGLAYNEQFF
TRBV12-3/TRBV12-4	TRBJ2-5	CASEPLAGGPRETQYF
TRBV5-8	TRBJ1-2	CASSLTPGGVGYGYTF
TRBV6-2/TRBV6-3	TRBJ2-7	CASSRPGVKDYEQYF
TRBV5-1	TRBJ1-5	CASSLGTYNQPQHF
TRBV5-1	TRBJ2-7	CASSQQGPARYSSYEQYF
TRBV14	TRBJ2-3	CASSSKRSTDTQYF
TRBV12-3/TRBV12-4	TRBJ1-5	CASSRTASNQPQHF
TRBV4-1	TRBJ2-5	CASSPGASSQETQYF
TRBV4-1	TRBJ2-3	CASSQVLAGGADTQYF
TRBV28	TRBJ1-5	CASTPRGGGQPQHF
TRBV12-3/TRBV12-4	TRBJ2-7	CASNPGTGRVLRYEQYF